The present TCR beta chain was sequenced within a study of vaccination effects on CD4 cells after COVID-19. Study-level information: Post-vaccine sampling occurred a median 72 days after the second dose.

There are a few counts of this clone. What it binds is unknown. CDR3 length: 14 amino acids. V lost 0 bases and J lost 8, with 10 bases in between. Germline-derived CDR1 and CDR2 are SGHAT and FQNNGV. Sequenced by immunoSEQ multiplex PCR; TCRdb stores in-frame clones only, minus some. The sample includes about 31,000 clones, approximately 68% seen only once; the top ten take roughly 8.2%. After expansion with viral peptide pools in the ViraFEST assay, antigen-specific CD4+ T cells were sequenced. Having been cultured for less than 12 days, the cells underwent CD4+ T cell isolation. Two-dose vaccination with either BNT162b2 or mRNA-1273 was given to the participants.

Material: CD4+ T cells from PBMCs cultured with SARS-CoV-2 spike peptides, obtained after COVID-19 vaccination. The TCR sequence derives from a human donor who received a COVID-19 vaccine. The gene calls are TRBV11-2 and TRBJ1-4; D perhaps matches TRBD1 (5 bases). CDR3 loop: CASSLDWGIEKLFF. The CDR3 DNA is TGTGCCAGCAGCTTAGATTGGGGCATCGAAAAACTGTTTTTT.